This T cell receptor beta chain was sequenced in a study of blood T cell repertoires in COVID-19. In the study overall: There were acute and convalescent COVID-19 samples, and they came from the United States, Italy and Spain.

Profiling relied on immunoSEQ multiplex PCR, and the TCRdb table lists in-frame clones only, not all of them. The sample lists 250,000 to 350,000 clones, around 88% occurring once. This clone was counted between two and nine times. The CDR3 totals 15 residues. Per the germline V gene, CDR1 is SNHLY and CDR2 is FYNNEI. With V trimmed by 7 bases and J by 3 bases, 7 bases remained unmatched. The chain recombines TRBV2 with TRBJ2-1, with TRBD2 identical over 9 bases. The sample taken for sequencing was peripheral blood. The sequence came from a woman between 25 and 40 years old who had recovered from COVID-19. In DNA, the CDR3 is TGTGCCAGCAATTCCGGGACTAGCAGCTACAATGAGCAGTTCTTC. Protein sequence: CASNSGTSSYNEQFF.